The sequence of this TCR beta chain was determined in a study of T cells in Graves' hyperthyroidism and ophthalmopathy. In the study overall: Blood from the periphery was taken at initial diagnosis, before any treatment. Overall study results and limits: Before onset, by a median of around six months, the model predicted ophthalmopathy. A 13 V-J model separated ophthalmopathy from stable hyperthyroidism.

RNA transcripts served as the template for amplifying TCR beta CDR3 regions. Researchers ran a first-round RT-PCR on the TCR CDR3 using the HTBI primer set. TCRdb redid the calling of the multiplex PCR reads with MiXCR, one entry per CDR3 protein. The data hold under 350,000 distinct CDR3 sequences, with around 20% observed a single time. Absence of ophthalmopathy progression within 18 months defined stable Graves' hyperthyroidism. This clonotype has ten or more counts. Its specificity is unknown. CDR3 length: 15 amino acids. Trimming removed 2 bases from V and 6 bases from J; junction bases left unmatched: 4. CDR1 and CDR2 from the germline V gene are SGHAT and FQNNGV.

The chain uses TRBV11-2 and TRBJ1-6; 7 bases match TRBD1. The sequencing sample was made of blood. This sequence originates from a woman in her forties or fifties with Graves' hyperthyroidism. CDR3 nucleotides: TGTGCCAGCAGCTTATTACAGGGGTCTAATTCACCCCTCCACTTT. It yields the protein CASSLLQGSNSPLHF.